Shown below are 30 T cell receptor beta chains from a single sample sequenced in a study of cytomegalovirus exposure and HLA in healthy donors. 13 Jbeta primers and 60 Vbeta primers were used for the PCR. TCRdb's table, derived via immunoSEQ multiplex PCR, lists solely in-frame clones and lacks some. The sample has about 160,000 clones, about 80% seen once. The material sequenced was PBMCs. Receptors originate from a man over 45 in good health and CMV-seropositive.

CDR3 in amino acids: CASSVAQGEAFF. CDR3 sequence (DNA): TGTGCCAGCAGCGTAGCGCAGGGTGAAGCTTTCTTT. This sequence joins TRBV9 and TRBJ1-1; tentatively, D is TRBD1 (5 bases). The length of the CDR3 is 12 residues. V shed 0 bases and J shed 7 bases, with 7 bases lying between them. The V gene's germline CDR1 is SGDLS and CDR2 YYNGEE.

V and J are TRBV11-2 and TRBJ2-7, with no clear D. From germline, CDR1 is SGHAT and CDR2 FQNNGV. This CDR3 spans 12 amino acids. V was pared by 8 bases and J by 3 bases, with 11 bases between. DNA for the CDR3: TGTGCCAGCCGGAAGAGAGGCTACGAGCAGTACTTC. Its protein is CASRKRGYEQYF.

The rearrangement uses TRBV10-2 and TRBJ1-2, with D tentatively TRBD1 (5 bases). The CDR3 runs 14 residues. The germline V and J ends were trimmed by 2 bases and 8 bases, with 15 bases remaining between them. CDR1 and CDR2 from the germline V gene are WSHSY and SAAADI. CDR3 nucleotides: TGCGCCAGCAGTGAGCCCGCAGGGATAGGCGGCTACACCTTC. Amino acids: CASSEPAGIGGYTF.

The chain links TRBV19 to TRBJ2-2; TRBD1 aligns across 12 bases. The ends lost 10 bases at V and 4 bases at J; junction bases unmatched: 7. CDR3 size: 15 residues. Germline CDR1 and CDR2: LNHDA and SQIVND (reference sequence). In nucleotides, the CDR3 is TGTGCCAATCTGGGACAGGGGGCGCGCACCGGGGAGCTGTTTTTT. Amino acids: CANLGQGARTGELFF.

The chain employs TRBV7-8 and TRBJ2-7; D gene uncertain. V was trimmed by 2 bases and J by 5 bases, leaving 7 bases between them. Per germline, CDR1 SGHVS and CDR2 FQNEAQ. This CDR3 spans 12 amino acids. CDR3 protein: CASSLNSDEQYF. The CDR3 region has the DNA TGTGCCAGCAGCTTAAATTCTGACGAGCAGTACTTC.

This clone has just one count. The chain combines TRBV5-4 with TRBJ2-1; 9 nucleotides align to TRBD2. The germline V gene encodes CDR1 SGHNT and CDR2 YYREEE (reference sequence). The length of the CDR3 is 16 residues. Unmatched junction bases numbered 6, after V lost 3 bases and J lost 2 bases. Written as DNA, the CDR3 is TGTGCCAGCAGCTACGAGACTAGCGGCACCTACAATGAGCAGTTCTTC. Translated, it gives CASSYETSGTYNEQFF.

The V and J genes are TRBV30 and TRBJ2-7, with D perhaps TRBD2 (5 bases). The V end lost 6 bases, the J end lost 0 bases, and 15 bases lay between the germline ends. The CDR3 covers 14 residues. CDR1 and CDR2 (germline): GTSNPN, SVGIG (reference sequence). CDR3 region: CACRAVGSSYEQYF. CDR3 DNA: TGTGCCTGCCGGGCCGTAGGGAGCTCCTACGAGCAGTACTTC.

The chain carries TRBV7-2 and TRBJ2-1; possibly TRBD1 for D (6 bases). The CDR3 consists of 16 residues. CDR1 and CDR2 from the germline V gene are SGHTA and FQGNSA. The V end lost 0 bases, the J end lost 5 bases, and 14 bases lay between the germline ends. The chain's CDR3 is CASSLAGAGVDNEQFF. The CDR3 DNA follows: TGTGCCAGCAGCTTAGCGGGGGCAGGGGTGGACAATGAGCAGTTCTTC.

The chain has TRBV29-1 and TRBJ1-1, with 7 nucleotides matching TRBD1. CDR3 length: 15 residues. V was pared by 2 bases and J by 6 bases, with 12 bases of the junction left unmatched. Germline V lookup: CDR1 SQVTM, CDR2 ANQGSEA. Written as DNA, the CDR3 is TGCAGCGTTGAAAACCCGCGACAGGGACTAGCTGAAGCTTTCTTT. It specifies CSVENPRQGLAEAFF.

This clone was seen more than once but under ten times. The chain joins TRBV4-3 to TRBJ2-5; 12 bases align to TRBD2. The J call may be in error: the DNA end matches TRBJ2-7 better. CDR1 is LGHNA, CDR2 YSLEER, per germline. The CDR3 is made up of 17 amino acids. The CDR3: CASSLQLAGGSSYEQYF. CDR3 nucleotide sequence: TGCGCCAGCAGCCTCCAGCTAGCGGGGGGGAGCTCCTACGAGCAGTACTTC.

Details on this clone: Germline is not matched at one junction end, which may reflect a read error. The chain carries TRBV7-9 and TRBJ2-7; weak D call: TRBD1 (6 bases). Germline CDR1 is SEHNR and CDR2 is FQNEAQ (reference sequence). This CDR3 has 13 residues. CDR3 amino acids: CASSSLGDTPTSF. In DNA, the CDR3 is TGTGCCAGCAGCTCCTTGGGGGACACCCCCACTTCCTTC.

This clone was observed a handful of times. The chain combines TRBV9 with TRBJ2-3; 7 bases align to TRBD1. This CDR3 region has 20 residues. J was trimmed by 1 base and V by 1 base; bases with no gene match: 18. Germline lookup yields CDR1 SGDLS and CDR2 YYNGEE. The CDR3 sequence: CASSVPWDSNPYPGTDTQYF. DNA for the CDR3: TGTGCCAGCAGCGTACCCTGGGACAGCAACCCATATCCGGGCACAGATACGCAGTATTTT.

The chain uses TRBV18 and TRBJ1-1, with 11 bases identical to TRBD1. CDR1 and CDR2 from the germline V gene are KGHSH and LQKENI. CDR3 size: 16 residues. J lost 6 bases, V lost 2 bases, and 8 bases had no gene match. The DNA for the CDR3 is TGTGCCAGCTCACCAAGGACAGGGGGCTTTCTCGCTGAAGCTTTCTTT. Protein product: CASSPRTGGFLAEAFF.

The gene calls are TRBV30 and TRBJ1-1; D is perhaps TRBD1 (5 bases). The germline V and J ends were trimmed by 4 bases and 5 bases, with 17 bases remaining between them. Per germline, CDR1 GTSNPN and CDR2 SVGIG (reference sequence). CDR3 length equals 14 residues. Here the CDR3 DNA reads TGTGCCTGGACCATAGTCGGGGGTCCAACTGAAGCTTTCTTT. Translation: CAWTIVGGPTEAFF.

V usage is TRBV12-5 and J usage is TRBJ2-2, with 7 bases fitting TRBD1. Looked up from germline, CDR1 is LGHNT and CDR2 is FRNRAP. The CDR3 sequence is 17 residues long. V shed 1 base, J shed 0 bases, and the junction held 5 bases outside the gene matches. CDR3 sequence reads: CASGLEGAGSNTGELFF. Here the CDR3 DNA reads TGTGCTAGTGGTTTGGAGGGGGCAGGATCGAACACCGGGGAGCTGTTTTTT. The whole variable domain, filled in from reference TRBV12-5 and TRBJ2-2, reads DARVTQTPRHKVTEMGQEVTMRCQPILGHNTVFWYRQTMMQGLELLAYFRNRAPLDDSGMPKDRFSAEMPDATLATLKIQPSEPRDSAVYFCASGLEGAGSNTGELFFGEGSRLTVL.

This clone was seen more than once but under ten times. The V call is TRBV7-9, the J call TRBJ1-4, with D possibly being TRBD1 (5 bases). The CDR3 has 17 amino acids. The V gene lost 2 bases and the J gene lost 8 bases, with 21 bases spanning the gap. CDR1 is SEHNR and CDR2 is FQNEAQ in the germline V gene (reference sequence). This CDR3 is CASSLIPGGGGYEKLFF. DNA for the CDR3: TGTGCCAGCAGCTTAATTCCGGGCGGGGGAGGATACGAAAAACTGTTTTTT.

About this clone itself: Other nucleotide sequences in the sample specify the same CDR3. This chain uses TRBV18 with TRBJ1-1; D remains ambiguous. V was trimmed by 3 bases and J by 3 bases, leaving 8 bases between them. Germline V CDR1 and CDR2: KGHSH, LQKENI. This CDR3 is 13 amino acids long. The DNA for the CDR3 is TGTGCCAGCTCACCTGGCCAGGACACTGAAGCTTTCTTT. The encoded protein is CASSPGQDTEAFF.

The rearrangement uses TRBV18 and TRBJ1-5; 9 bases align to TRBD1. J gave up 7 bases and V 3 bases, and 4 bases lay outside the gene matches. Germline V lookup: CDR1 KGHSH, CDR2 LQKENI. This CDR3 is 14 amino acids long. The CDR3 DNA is TGTGCCAGCTCACCGGGACAGGGACCCCAGCCCCAGCATTTT. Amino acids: CASSPGQGPQPQHF.

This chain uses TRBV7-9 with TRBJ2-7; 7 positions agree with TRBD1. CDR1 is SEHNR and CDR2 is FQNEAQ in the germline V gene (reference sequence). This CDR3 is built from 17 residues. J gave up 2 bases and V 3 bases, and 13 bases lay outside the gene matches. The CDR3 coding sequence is TGTGCCAGCAGCTTTCCGCTCACCGGGGACAGCACCTACGAGCAGTACTTC. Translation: CASSFPLTGDSTYEQYF.

CDR3 in DNA: TGTGCCAGCAGCTCCGACGAAAAGGGGAACGAGCAGTACTTC. Translated, it gives CASSSDEKGNEQYF. This chain uses TRBV5-6 with TRBJ2-7; perhaps TRBD1 as D (5 bases). This CDR3 is 14 amino acids long. Germline V gene lookup returns CDR1 SGHDT and CDR2 YYEEEE. Deletions cut 3 bases from V and 5 bases from J, with 15 bases between.

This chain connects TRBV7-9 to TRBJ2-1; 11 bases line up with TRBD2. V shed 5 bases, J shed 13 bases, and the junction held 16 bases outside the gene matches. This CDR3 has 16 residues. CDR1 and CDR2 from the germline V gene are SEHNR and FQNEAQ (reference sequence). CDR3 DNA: TGTGCCAGCAGCCCCGCGGGGCTAGCGGGGGGCACGCCCCAGTTCTTC. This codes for CASSPAGLAGGTPQFF. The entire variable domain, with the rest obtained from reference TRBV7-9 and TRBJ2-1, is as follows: DTGVSQNPRHKITKRGQNVTFRCDPISEHNRLYWYRQTLGQGPEFLTYFQNEAQLEKSRLLSDRFSAERPKGSFSTLEIQRTEQGDSAMYLCASSPAGLAGGTPQFFGPGTRLTVL.

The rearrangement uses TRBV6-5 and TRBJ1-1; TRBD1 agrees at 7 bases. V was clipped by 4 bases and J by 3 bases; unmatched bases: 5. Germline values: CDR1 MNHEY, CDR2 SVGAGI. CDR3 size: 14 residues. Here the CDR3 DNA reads TGTGCCAGCAGTTCTCTACAGGGGCACACTGAAGCTTTCTTT. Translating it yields CASSSLQGHTEAFF.

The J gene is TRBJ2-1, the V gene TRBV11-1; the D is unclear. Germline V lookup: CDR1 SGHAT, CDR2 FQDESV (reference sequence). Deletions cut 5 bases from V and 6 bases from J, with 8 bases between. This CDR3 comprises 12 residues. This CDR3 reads CASSPSGNEQFF. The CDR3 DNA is TGTGCCAGCAGCCCGTCGGGCAATGAGCAGTTCTTC.

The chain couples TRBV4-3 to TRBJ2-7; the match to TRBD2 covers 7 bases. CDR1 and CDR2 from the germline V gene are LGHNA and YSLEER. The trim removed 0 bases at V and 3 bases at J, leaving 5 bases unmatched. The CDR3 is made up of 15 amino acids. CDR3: CASSQDGSGVYEQYF. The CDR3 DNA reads TGCGCCAGCAGCCAAGACGGGAGCGGGGTCTACGAGCAGTACTTC.

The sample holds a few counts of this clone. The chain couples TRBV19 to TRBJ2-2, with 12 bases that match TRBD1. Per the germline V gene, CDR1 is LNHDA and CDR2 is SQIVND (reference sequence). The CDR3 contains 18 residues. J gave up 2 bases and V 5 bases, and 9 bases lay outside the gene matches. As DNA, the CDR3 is TGTGCCAGTAGTTCACGATCGGGGACAGGGGGCAACACCGGGGAGCTGTTTTTT. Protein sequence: CASSSRSGTGGNTGELFF.

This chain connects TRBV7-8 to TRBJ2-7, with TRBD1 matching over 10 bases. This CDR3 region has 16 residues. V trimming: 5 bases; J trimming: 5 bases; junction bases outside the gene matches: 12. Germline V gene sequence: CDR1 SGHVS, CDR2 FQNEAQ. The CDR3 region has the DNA TGTGCCAGCAGCGCAGCCGGGACAGGGGTTAGCGACGAGCAGTACTTC. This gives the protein CASSAAGTGVSDEQYF. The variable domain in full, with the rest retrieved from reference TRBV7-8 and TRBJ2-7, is GAGVSQSPRYKVAKRGQDVALRCDPISGHVSLFWYQQALGQGPEFLTYFQNEAQLDKSGLPSDRFFAERPEGSVSTLKIQRTQQEDSAVYLCASSAAGTGVSDEQYFGPGTRLTVT.

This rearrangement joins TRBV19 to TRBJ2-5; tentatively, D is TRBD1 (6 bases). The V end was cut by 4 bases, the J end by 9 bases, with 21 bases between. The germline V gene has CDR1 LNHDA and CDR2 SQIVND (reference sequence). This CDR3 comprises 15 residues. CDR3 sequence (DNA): TGTGCCAGTAGTACCCCCCCCGGTGGCAGGGGCTCCCAGTACTTC. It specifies CASSTPPGGRGSQYF.

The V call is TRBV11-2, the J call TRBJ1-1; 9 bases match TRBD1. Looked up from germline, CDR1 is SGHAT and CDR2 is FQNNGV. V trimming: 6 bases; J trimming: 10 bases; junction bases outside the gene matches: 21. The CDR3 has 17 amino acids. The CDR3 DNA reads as TGTGCCAGCAGTTTTCAGACCAATAACAGGGGGCGTTTCGCAGCTTTCTTT. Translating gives CASSFQTNNRGRFAAFF.

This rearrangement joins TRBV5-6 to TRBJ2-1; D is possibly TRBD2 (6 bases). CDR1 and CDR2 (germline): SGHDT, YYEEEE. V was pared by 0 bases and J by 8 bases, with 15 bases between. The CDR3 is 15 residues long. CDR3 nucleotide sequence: TGTGCCAGCAGCTTGGGAAGTAGTGGGAGGTATGAGCAGTTCTTC. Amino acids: CASSLGSSGRYEQFF.

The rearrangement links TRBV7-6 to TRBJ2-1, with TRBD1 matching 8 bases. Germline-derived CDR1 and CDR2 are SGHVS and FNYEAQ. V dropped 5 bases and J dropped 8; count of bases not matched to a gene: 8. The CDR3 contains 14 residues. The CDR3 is CASSKGQGLYEQFF. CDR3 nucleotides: TGTGCCAGCAGCAAAGGACAGGGACTGTATGAGCAGTTCTTC.